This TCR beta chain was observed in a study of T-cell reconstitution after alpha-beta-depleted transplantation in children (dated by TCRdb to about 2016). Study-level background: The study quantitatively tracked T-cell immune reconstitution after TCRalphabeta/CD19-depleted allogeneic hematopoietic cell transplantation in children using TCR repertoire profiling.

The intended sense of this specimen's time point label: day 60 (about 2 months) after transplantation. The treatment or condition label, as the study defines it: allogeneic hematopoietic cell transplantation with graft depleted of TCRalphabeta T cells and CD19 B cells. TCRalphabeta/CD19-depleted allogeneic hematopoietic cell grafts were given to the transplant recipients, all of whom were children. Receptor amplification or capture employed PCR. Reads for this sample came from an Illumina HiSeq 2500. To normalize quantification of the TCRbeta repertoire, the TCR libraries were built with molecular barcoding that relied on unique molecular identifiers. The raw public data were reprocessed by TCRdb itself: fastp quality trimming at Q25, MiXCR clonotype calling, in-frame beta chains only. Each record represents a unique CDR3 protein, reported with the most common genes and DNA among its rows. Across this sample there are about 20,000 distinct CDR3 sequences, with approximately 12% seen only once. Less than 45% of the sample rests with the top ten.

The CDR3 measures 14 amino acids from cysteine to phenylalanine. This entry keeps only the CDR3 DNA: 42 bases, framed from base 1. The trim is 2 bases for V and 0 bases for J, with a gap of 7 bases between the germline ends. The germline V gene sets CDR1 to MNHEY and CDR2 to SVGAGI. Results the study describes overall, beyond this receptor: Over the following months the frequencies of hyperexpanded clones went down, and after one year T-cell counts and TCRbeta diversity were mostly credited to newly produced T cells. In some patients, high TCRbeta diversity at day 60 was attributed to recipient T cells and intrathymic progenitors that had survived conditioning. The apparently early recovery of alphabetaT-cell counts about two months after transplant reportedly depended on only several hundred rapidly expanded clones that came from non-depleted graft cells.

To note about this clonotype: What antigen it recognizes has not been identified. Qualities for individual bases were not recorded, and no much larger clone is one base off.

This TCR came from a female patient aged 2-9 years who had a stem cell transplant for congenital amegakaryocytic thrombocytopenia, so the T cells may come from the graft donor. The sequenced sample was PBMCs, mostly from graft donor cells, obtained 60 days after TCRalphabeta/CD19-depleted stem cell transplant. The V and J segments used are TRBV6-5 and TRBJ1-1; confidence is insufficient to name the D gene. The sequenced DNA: TGTGCCAGCAGTTACGTCGGTATGAACACTGAAGCTTTCTTT. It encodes CASSYVGMNTEAFF.